Described below is a single T cell receptor beta chain sequence and its context. No antigen is known for it. No clone much larger than this one lies a single base away; base qualities are absent. The source of the sample is a study of cytomegalovirus exposure and HLA in healthy donors (dated 2017 in TCRdb). Regarding the study in general: In an earlier analysis of roughly 500 of the donors, 250 to 350 Gb of sequence data and about 110 million unique TCR beta sequences from roughly 180 million T cells were reported. About 280 gigabases of sequencing data and tens of millions of unique TCR sequences made up an early release that covered several hundred HLA-typed donors. Among the roughly 400 genotyped donors, 81% belonged to the genetic ancestry cluster associated with self-reported Caucasian donors. The study aimed to test whether signatures of past pathogen exposure could be identified by cataloging public T cell receptors. The study used immunosequencing to profile the T cell repertoires of 600 to 850 subjects and linked those repertoires to cytomegalovirus serostatus. In addition to the first cohort of 666 subjects, a separate validation cohort of some 120 different subjects was used. High-throughput TCR immunosequencing, statistical association of individual TCRs with disease status, and machine learning were combined to predict cytomegalovirus infection status. A later analysis re-analyzed previously published TCR beta repertoires from roughly 690 donors and added high-resolution HLA genotyping to study TCR occurrence patterns. The later analysis used no new phenotypic data to find candidate immune exposures, relying instead on TCR beta sequences and their occurrence across donors. In an earlier analysis of around 540 of the donors, high-throughput TCR beta sequencing was used to judge whether each TCR beta V gene segment behaved as functional or pseudogenic. Donor age, sex, ethnicity and CMV serostatus were compiled alongside the repertoire data. Genome-wide SNP genotypes for about 65% of the 666 donors were used in a later genetic analysis, which treated that subset as a discovery cohort. All discovery cohort repertoires had been generated using a single sequencing platform. HLA typing covered class I and class II loci at four-digit resolution. Typing coverage differed by locus: A, B, C, DRB1 and DQB1 were typed in roughly 629-630 donors, DQA1 in 522, DPA1 in around 580, and DPB1 in 472. Four to six DR-DQ haplotypes were handled as single units for association and clustering, since linkage in the cohort was strong. Among 350 to 400 genotyped donors of the cohort, an average of about 240,000 unique TCR beta nucleotide sequences were sequenced per donor, approximately 20% of them non-productive.

The protocol used for the library was the immunoSEQ multiplex PCR assay. The multiplex PCR relied on a mix of 60 forward primers for TCR Vbeta segments and 13 reverse primers for TCR Jbeta segments. Amplification of the CDR3 region of rearranged TCR beta genes was performed with a multiplex PCR assay on genomic DNA. Amplified TCR beta libraries were sequenced as 87-base-pair reads on the Illumina HiSeq System. As for how the authors treated the data: A later analysis tallied around 82 million unique TCR beta chains across the 610 or so repertoires, and around 9.9 million of those chains were shared by two or more donors. To remove PCR and sequencing errors, raw reads were error-corrected and collapsed into unique sequences using a nearest-neighbor algorithm that merged closely related sequences. To assign V, D and J gene segments, CDR3 sequences were aligned to IMGT reference sequences. For a sequence to be retained, at least a six-nucleotide match to both a V gene segment and a J gene segment was required. A rearrangement counted as productive if the CDR3 had no stop codons and remained in frame with V and J, and every other rearrangement counted as non-productive. Following IMGT convention, CDR3 was defined as the stretch from the second conserved V-encoded cysteine to the conserved J-encoded phenylalanine. Sequences without an unambiguous match to a single V gene segment were excluded from the earlier analysis of about 600 of the donors. An earlier analysis of just under 600 of the donors called V segments functional above 56.7% productive rearrangements and segregating when the between-donor standard deviation exceeded 5%. To diagnose cytomegalovirus status from the catalog of TCR beta chain sequences, a statistical classification framework was built. In a later analysis, TCR nucleotide sequences were compared against IMGT/GENE-DB human TR gene sequences so that V and J genes could be assigned. Using the TCRdist pipeline, a later analysis assigned CDR3 sequences along with most-parsimonious VDJ recombination scenarios. In a later analysis, each TCR beta chain was defined by its CDR3 amino acid sequence together with its V-gene family, and reads lacking a unique V-gene family were excluded. In a later analysis, 500 to 650 highly shared, low-generation-probability nucleotide sequences were removed to address suspected cross-contamination and a sequencing artifact. In a later analysis, a clonal expansion index was calculated for each public chain from normalized within-repertoire ranks of inferred template counts. Generation probabilities in a later analysis came from a VDJ recombination model fitted to out-of-frame rearrangements, and those results were checked against IGoR. A later analysis scored TCR-TCR, TCR-HLA and TCR-CMV co-occurrence with hypergeometric tests, applying a repertoire-size bias correction to TCR pairs. A later analysis estimated false discovery rates by permuting HLA or CMV assignments 20 times. In a later analysis, co-occurring TCRs were grouped using DBSCAN, and TCRdist sequence similarity was added for clustering within HLA-allele-positive subsets. For co-occurrence clustering, repertoires with fewer than 30,000 or more than 120,000 public chains were excluded, along with four to six repertoires with anomalous nucleotide sharing. This is the immuneACCESS table as TCRdb keeps it, with only in-frame sequences that have V and J called. A part of the clones is gone; compared with another copy, unresolved V genes explain less than half, and the rest is unexplained. V and J calls and clone size are given by that table; D and trimming were obtained from the DNA. The sample table shows around 180,000 clones, and roughly 71% are seen once. The top ten constitute less than 1.6% of the sample.

In total, about 650 healthy bone marrow donors made up the cohort. At the time of sampling, every cohort member was nominally healthy, though immune exposures that went unrecorded were likely present. The donor tested CMV seronegative, placing the donor among the 350 to 400 seronegative members of the cohort. Every donor gave a peripheral blood sample, and the peripheral blood mononuclear cells from that sample were used for TCR beta sequencing. The Qiagen DNeasy Blood Extraction Kit was used to extract genomic DNA from the blood cell samples. What the authors observed across the whole study: Broadly in line with IMGT annotations, most TCR beta V segments showed up in productive rearrangements about 87% or about 30% of the time in an earlier analysis of several hundred of the donors. In a later analysis, HLA-associated TCR beta chains showed more clonal expansion and lower generation probabilities than non-associated chains that were equally common. Roughly uniform sequencing depth across donors was assumed in presence/absence analyses, although this assumption may not hold. The classifier was reported to diagnose cytomegalovirus status with high specificity and sensitivity in both the original cohort and the validation cohort. CMV serostatus was the only immune exposure information available for the cohort. The authors suggested that the approach could potentially be extended to other disease states and immunological phenotypes. Because counts were too low, roughly 18 rarely observed V segments, including chromosome 9 orphons, were left out of the earlier analysis of 500 to 650 of the donors. In a later analysis, some 17,000 TCR beta sequences were associated with specific HLA alleles at a false discovery rate of 0.05. Linkage disequilibrium might explain the correlated functional status among segregating V segments, but an unknown experimental factor could not be ruled out. The cohort was sequenced for TCR beta chains only, and without alpha or paired-chain data the features that could be detected were limited. A later genetic analysis associated a missense DCLRE1C variant with V-gene and J-gene trimming of TCR beta chains, and an independent cohort replicated the association. Because HLA typing was unavailable for some donors at each locus, only the typed subset was used in association tests. A further reported finding was that TCR beta sequences accurately predicted the HLA-A and HLA-B alleles for most subjects in the first cohort. In a later analysis, several top co-occurrence clusters were reported to appear linked to parvovirus B19, influenza, CMV and Epstein-Barr virus. A later analysis found that TCR association rates varied across HLA loci, with DRB1 alleles showing the most associated TCRs and HLA-C alleles the fewest. In a later analysis, most CMV-associated TCR beta chains were found to appear HLA-restricted, with HLA associations seemingly driven largely by CMV exposure. In vitro tests confirmed that a few of the cytomegalovirus-associated TCR beta chains recognize cytomegalovirus antigens. A group of highly shared sequence variants was considered likely to be a technical artifact of the sequencing pipeline. The 87-base-pair reads could not distinguish some IMGT-functional V segments, including TRBV6-2 and TRBV6-3, so those segments were excluded. In a later genetic analysis, fewer N-insertions in productive TCRs were reported among donors in an Asian-associated ancestry cluster than the roughly 700-donor mean. A total of about 150 TCR beta chains were listed by the study as associated with cytomegalovirus. While some public TCRs were present in many individuals, most TCR sequences turned up only very rarely across donors. Strong co-occurrence of HLA alleles, especially DR and DQ, made assigning TCR associations to individual alleles difficult.

Looking up the germline V gene yields CDR1 SNHLY and CDR2 FYNNEI. The CDR3 runs 15 amino acids, cysteine and phenylalanine included. Of all the DNA, just the CDR3 is kept, 45 bases in frame from base 1. V and J lose 2 bases and 4 bases, and a span of 13 bases separates them. The V gene is TRBV2 and the J gene is TRBJ2-3; the D segment could be TRBD2, given 7 matching bases. The clonotype comes from a girl aged 10 to 17 in good health and CMV-seronegative. The sequenced sample consisted of PBMCs. The CDR3 corresponds to CASSERGGQADTQYF. In nucleotides, the sequence is TGTGCCAGCAGTGAAAGGGGGGGCCAGGCAGATACGCAGTATTTT.